Following are 9 T cell receptor beta chains from one sample sequenced in a study of beta chain features in type 1 diabetes. Notes on the study in general: There was a moderate but significant shortening of TCRB CDR3s in all four CD4+ subsets of Type 1 diabetes patients.

Isolated RNA was reverse transcribed in full, so expressed TCRB transcripts were sequenced. TCRdb keeps only in-frame clones here, not all; method: immunoSEQ multiplex PCR. The sample lists around 150,000 clones, around 63% occurring once. These receptors are not linked to any known antigen. Sequencing was carried out using naive CD4+ T cells from blood. The receptors derive from a man younger than 40 with type 1 diabetes.

J is TRBJ2-5 and V is TRBV29-1; D might be TRBD1 (8 bases). V shed 6 bases and J shed 3 bases, with 11 bases lying between them. From germline, CDR1 is SQVTM and CDR2 ANQGSEA. CDR3 length: 12 residues. The CDR3 bases are TGCAGCGTAACAGGGGGGGAAGAGACCCAGTACTTC. Its protein is CSVTGGEETQYF.

This clone has just one count. V and J are TRBV5-1 and TRBJ2-5; D remains ambiguous. The CDR3 has 14 residues. Trimming took off 0 bases at V and 3 bases at J, with 9 bases between the two ends. Germline assignment: CDR1 SGHRS and CDR2 YFSETQ. In nucleotides, the CDR3 is TGCGCCAGCAGCTTGGCGTCCCCCGAAGAGACCCAGTACTTC. Its protein is CASSLASPEETQYF.

About this clone: Within the sample, other DNA sequences also encode this same CDR3. The chain employs TRBV7-2 and TRBJ2-7; 9 bases are a match to TRBD2. Germline trimming cut 3 bases from V and 2 bases from J; bases unmatched to any gene: 2. This CDR3 region has 14 residues. The germline CDR1 and CDR2 sequences are SGHTA and FQGNSA. DNA for the CDR3: TGTGCCAGCAGCTTGAGCGGGGGGACCTACGAGCAGTACTTC. It encodes CASSLSGGTYEQYF.

This clone appeared a few times. The chain recombines TRBV2 with TRBJ2-5; D unresolved. Germline CDR1 and CDR2: SNHLY and FYNNEI. V dropped 7 bases and J dropped 5 bases, with 20 bases sitting between them. The CDR3 has 15 amino acids. CDR3 region: CASKSATPMVETQYF. The DNA for the CDR3 is TGTGCCAGCAAATCGGCAACACCGATGGTGGAGACCCAGTACTTC. The full variable domain, in which reference TRBV2 and TRBJ2-5 provide the parts outside the CDR3, is EPEVTQTPSHQVTQMGQEVILRCVPISNHLYFYWYRQILGQKVEFLVSFYNNEISEKSEIFDDQFSVERPDGSNFTLKIRSTKLEDSAMYFCASKSATPMVETQYFGPGTRLLVL.

This sequence joins TRBV20-1 and TRBJ2-3; D is unclear. The V end lost 1 base, the J end lost 6 bases, and 5 bases lay between the germline ends. The CDR3 is made up of 11 amino acids. Germline V gene sequence: CDR1 DFQATT, CDR2 SNEGSKA (reference sequence). CDR3 bases: TGCAGTGCTAGAGTCCTCGATACGCAGTATTTT. Protein: CSARVLDTQYF.

This chain connects TRBV6-6 to TRBJ2-3, with D perhaps TRBD1 (5 bases). Between the trimmed V and J ends, which lost 1 base and 0 bases, there was a span of 11 bases. Germline values: CDR1 MNHNY, CDR2 SVGAGI (reference sequence). CDR3 length: 16 amino acids. The CDR3 protein is CASSYFQGPSTDTQYF. The CDR3, as DNA: TGTGCCAGCAGTTACTTCCAGGGTCCCAGCACAGATACGCAGTATTTT.

The chain carries TRBV7-2 and TRBJ2-5, with D uncertain. The assigned J gene may be wrong: the sequence end matches TRBJ2-7 better. Per germline, CDR1 SGHTA and CDR2 FQGNSA. The CDR3 runs to 14 residues. The CDR3 DNA reads TGTGCCAGCAGCTTAGCGTTAGGAACCTACGAGCAGTACTTC. Its translation: CASSLALGTYEQYF.

This sequence joins TRBV30 and TRBJ2-5, with D uncertain. Looked up from germline, CDR1 is GTSNPN and CDR2 is SVGIG (reference sequence). This CDR3 contains 13 residues. V was pared by 3 bases and J by 7 bases, with 15 bases between. CDR3 nucleotide sequence: TGTGCCTGGAGCCCTGGGATGGTGGGGACCCAGTACTTC. Translation gives CAWSPGMVGTQYF.

This clone was detected only a few times. This chain links TRBV29-1 with TRBJ2-5; no firm D call. The CDR3 runs to 12 residues. Germline assignment: CDR1 SQVTM and CDR2 ANQGSEA. The V gene lost 5 bases and the J gene lost 5 bases, with 12 bases spanning the gap. The CDR3 loop reads CSVSDGGETQYF. For the CDR3, the DNA is TGCAGCGTTTCAGACGGTGGGGAGACCCAGTACTTC.